This T cell receptor (beta chain) is drawn from a study of Ad26.COV2.S vaccination and SARS-CoV-2 variants. Turning to the study itself: Donor was one of the participants in the Ad26.COV2.S arm of the COV1001 trial.

The CDR3 loop spans 16 amino acids. The germline CDR1 and CDR2 sequences are LNHDA and SQIVND (reference sequence). After removal of 7 bases from V and 6 bases from J, the junction contained 14 bases not matched to a gene. A word on this clone: The target antigen is unknown.

Study-level points and caveats: Among vaccine recipients, spike-specific TCR breadth exceeded that of placebo recipients.

Using immunoSEQ multiplex PCR, the repertoire was profiled, and TCRdb retains in-frame clones only, with some absent. The sample carries nearly 400,000 clones, 70% to 90% recorded once. Treatment defined: around 19 received Ad26.COV2.S at low or high dose, single or two shots; about 5 received placebo; per-sample allocation not given. Specimen acquisition occurred on day 63 following the initial vaccine or placebo injection. Within Boston, the person who donated was an adult of 18-55 years. This clonotype was sampled from a person between 18 and 59 years old who received the Ad26.COV2.S COVID-19 vaccine or a placebo. This specimen was peripheral blood, taken in a trial of Ad26.COV2.S vaccine versus placebo. The J gene is TRBJ2-3, the V gene TRBV19, with 9 nucleotides matching TRBD1. CDR3 loop: CASTFSPGQGLDTQYF. In nucleotides, the CDR3 is TGTGCCAGTACCTTCTCGCCGGGACAGGGATTGGATACGCAGTATTTT. Full variable domain (rest looked up from reference TRBV19 and TRBJ2-3): DGGITQSPKYLFRKEGQNVTLSCEQNLNHDAMYWYRQDPGQGLRLIYYSQIVNDFQKGDIAEGYSVSREKKESFPLTVTSAQKNPTAFYLCASTFSPGQGLDTQYFGPGTRLTVL.